The clone carrying this TCR beta chain came up once. Trimming shortened V by 3 bases and J by 4 bases, and 8 bases separated the two germline ends. Germline CDR1 is GTSNPN and CDR2 is SVGIG (reference sequence). This CDR3 comprises 12 residues. These data originate in a study of blood T cell repertoires in COVID-19. Here immunoSEQ multiplex PCR was the method, and the copy in TCRdb shows in-frame clones only, minus some. The sample lists about 190,000 clones; roughly 80% were seen once. The chain links TRBV30 to TRBJ2-3; D is perhaps TRBD1 (6 bases). Material: peripheral blood. The source is a woman between 45 and 65 years old with acute or convalescent COVID-19. CDR3 sequence (DNA): TGTGCCTGGAGCCCAGGGGCAGATACGCAGTATTTT. Its translation: CAWSPGADTQYF. Together with reference TRBV30 and TRBJ2-3, the CDR3 gives the full variable domain: SQTIHQWPATLVQPVGSPLSLECTVEGTSNPNLYWYRQAAGRGLQLLFYSVGIGQISSEVPQNLSASRPQDRQFILSSKKLLLSDSGFYLCAWSPGADTQYFGPGTRLTVL.